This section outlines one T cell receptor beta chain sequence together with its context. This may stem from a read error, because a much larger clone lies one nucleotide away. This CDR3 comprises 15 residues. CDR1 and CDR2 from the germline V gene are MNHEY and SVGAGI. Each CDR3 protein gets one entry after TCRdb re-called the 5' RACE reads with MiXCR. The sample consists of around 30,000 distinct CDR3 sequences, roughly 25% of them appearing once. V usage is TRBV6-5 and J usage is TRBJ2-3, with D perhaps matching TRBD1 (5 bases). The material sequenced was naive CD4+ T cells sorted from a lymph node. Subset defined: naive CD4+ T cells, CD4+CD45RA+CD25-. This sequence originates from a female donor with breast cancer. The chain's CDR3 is CAGSYSRDSTDTQYF. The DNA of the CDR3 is TGTGCCGGCAGCTACAGCAGGGATTCCACAGATACGCAGTATTTT.